The sample holds one count of the clone carrying this TCR beta chain. This specimen comes from a study of blood T cell repertoires in COVID-19. The assay was immunoSEQ multiplex PCR, and TCRdb's table has in-frame clones only and misses some. The data hold 150,000 to 200,000 clones, with under 90% observed a single time. Participant ages covered about 18 to 90 years across around 25 US areas. This TCR was sampled from a man aged 50-60 years who had recovered from COVID-19. The source material was PBMCs or T cells enriched from blood (not recorded which).

The CDR3 region has the DNA TGTGCCAGCACCTTGACAGGAGCCTACAATGAGCAGTTCTTC. As protein: CASTLTGAYNEQFF. This sequence joins TRBV27 and TRBJ2-1; the D gene is possibly TRBD1 (6 bases). V was shortened by 7 bases and J by 2 bases, with 12 bases between the two germline ends. The germline gives CDR1 MNHEY, CDR2 SMNVEV (reference sequence). This CDR3 has 14 amino acids.